The 9 T cell receptor beta chains below come from one sample, sequenced in a study of CD8+ T cells in alopecia areata. Investigators isolated RNA and reverse transcribed it into cDNA to act as the sequencing template. Generated by immunoSEQ multiplex PCR, the TCRdb table keeps only in-frame clones and is missing some. The top ten clones hold over 4% of a sample with about 140,000 clones, around 54% of them seen once. Material: CD4+ T cells sorted from blood. These receptors were collected from a human donor in good health.

The chain links TRBV27 to TRBJ1-2; weak D call: TRBD1 (6 bases). V shed 5 bases and J shed 8 bases, with 15 bases lying between them. CDR1 MNHEY and CDR2 SMNVEV come from the germline V gene (reference sequence). The CDR3 loop spans 13 amino acids. CDR3 residues: CASSHATGSGYTF. The CDR3 DNA reads as TGTGCCAGCAGTCACGCAACAGGGTCGGGCTACACCTTC.

The rearrangement uses TRBV15 and TRBJ2-3, with 7 bases identical to TRBD1. The V gene end was trimmed by 6 bases and the J gene end by 3 bases; junction bases not matched to a gene: 12. Germline lookup yields CDR1 LNHNV and CDR2 YYDKDF (reference sequence). The CDR3 consists of 16 residues. CDR3 region: CATSPIQGLGTDTQYF. The CDR3 nucleotides are TGTGCCACCAGTCCAATACAGGGGCTAGGGACAGATACGCAGTATTTT.

The sample holds a few counts of this clone. This chain links TRBV29-1 with TRBJ2-6; D unclear. The CDR3 consists of 14 residues. CDR1 and CDR2 (germline): SQVTM, ANQGSEA. V lost 3 bases to trimming and J lost 1 base, with 7 bases between them. For the CDR3, the DNA is TGCAGCGTTGATGTAGGGTCTGGGGCCAACGTCCTGACTTTC. This translates into CSVDVGSGANVLTF.

V is TRBV29-1 and J is TRBJ1-1, with a tentative D call TRBD1 (5 bases). The CDR3 has 13 residues. With 6 bases removed from V and 6 bases from J, the gap between germline ends came to 17 bases. CDR1 and CDR2 (germline): SQVTM, ANQGSEA. In DNA form, the CDR3 reads TGCAGCGTGCGGGGCAGGGTAAGTGCTGAAGCTTTCTTT. Its translation is CSVRGRVSAEAFF.

This rearrangement joins TRBV5-1 to TRBJ2-3; 9 bases line up with TRBD2. Germline values: CDR1 SGHRS, CDR2 YFSETQ. There are 14 residues in the CDR3. After removal of 5 bases from V and 5 bases from J, the junction contained 6 bases not matched to a gene. CDR3 sequence (DNA): TGCGCCAGCAGAGGAGCGGGAGGTTTAGATACGCAGTATTTT. Translated, it gives CASRGAGGLDTQYF.

This clone was observed a few times. The genes are TRBV2 and TRBJ2-3; D not certain. This CDR3 contains 13 residues. Trimming left V 3 bases short and J 2 bases short, with 6 bases between. Per the germline V gene, CDR1 is SNHLY and CDR2 is FYNNEI. CDR3 amino acids: CASSDPTTDTQYF. CDR3 DNA: TGTGCCAGCAGTGACCCGACCACAGATACGCAGTATTTT.

The chain employs TRBV27 and TRBJ2-1; the match to TRBD1 covers 8 bases. The CDR3 contains 14 residues. Germline V CDR1 and CDR2: MNHEY, SMNVEV (reference sequence). The junction had 7 bases not matched to a gene; V was cut back by 5 bases and J by 7 bases. CDR3 amino acids: CASSRKQGVNEQFF. The CDR3 DNA follows: TGTGCCAGCAGTCGGAAACAGGGGGTAAATGAGCAGTTCTTC.

J is TRBJ2-7 and V is TRBV7-6; no clear D. Germline-derived CDR1 and CDR2 are SGHVS and FNYEAQ. The CDR3 consists of 14 residues. Trimming shortened V by 7 bases and J by 5 bases, and 18 bases separated the two germline ends. As DNA, the CDR3 is TGTGCCAGCAACTCCCTAATCCCCCCGGACGAGCAGTACTTC. Its protein product is CASNSLIPPDEQYF. Full variable domain (outside the CDR3, taken from reference TRBV7-6 and TRBJ2-7): GAGVSQSPRYKVTKRGQDVALRCDPISGHVSLYWYRQALGQGPEFLTYFNYEAQQDKSGLPNDRFSAERPEGSISTLTIQRTEQRDSAMYRCASNSLIPPDEQYFGPGTRLTVT.

This clone was detected a few times. The gene calls are TRBV2 and TRBJ2-7; D gene uncertain. Between the trimmed V and J ends, which lost 7 bases and 7 bases, there was a span of 11 bases. CDR1 is SNHLY and CDR2 is FYNNEI in the germline V gene. CDR3 length equals 11 residues. The DNA of the CDR3 is TGTGCCAGCATCGACCTATATGAGCAGTACTTC. Protein: CASIDLYEQYF.